This T cell receptor (beta chain) was retrieved from a study of T cells after yellow fever vaccination. The overall study: Fractions of limited cellularity were prepared by means of SMART-Seq v4 Ultra Low Input.

Germline-derived CDR1 and CDR2 are DFQATT and SNEGSKA (reference sequence). V lost 2 bases and J lost 7; bases outside the gene matches: 5. The length of the CDR3 is 14 residues. Study findings and constraints: Some clonotypes were seen in both the CD4 and the CD8 compartments. These made up a small share and likely arose from convergent recombination.

As regards this clonotype: Antigen unknown.

In making TCR cDNA, 5'RACE template switching added a universal primer site and UMIs to it. In TCRdb, the 5' RACE reads were re-called with MiXCR into one record per CDR3 protein. The sample includes around 140,000 distinct CDR3 sequences, under 8% of them seen just once. This rearrangement joins TRBV20-1 to TRBJ1-6; TRBD1 matches 7 bases. Sequenced material: CD4+ T cells sorted from PBMCs, taken 10 days after the yellow fever booster vaccination. This TCR came from a man younger than 45 who received the YFV17D yellow fever vaccine. The CDR3 sequence is CSARPGTENSPLHF. The CDR3 DNA reads as TGCAGTGCTAGACCCGGGACAGAGAATTCACCCCTCCACTTT.